This T cell receptor (beta chain) was documented in a study of cytomegalovirus exposure and HLA in healthy donors. Study-level points and caveats: The study found most TCR sequences rare, yet found some public TCRs in many donors.

Trimming at V came to 10 bases and at J to 6 bases, leaving 8 bases not matched to a gene. The germline CDR1 and CDR2 sequences are SEHNR and FQNEAQ (reference sequence). This CDR3 has 12 amino acids. In regard to this clone: Its specificity is not known.

The donors were members of the validation cohort, which comprised 90 to 150 subjects and was separate from the first cohort of fewer than 700 subjects. Assay: immunoSEQ multiplex PCR; the TCRdb copy retains only in-frame clones and omits some. The sample records about 110,000 clones, approximately 86% being singletons. This sequence joins TRBV7-9 and TRBJ2-7; the match to TRBD1 covers 8 bases. The TCR sequence derives from a woman aged 18-29 years in good health and CMV-seronegative. Specimen: PBMCs. The CDR3 region has the DNA TGTGCCACCTCTGCAGGGGGCCGCGAGCAGTACTTC. Amino acids: CATSAGGREQYF.